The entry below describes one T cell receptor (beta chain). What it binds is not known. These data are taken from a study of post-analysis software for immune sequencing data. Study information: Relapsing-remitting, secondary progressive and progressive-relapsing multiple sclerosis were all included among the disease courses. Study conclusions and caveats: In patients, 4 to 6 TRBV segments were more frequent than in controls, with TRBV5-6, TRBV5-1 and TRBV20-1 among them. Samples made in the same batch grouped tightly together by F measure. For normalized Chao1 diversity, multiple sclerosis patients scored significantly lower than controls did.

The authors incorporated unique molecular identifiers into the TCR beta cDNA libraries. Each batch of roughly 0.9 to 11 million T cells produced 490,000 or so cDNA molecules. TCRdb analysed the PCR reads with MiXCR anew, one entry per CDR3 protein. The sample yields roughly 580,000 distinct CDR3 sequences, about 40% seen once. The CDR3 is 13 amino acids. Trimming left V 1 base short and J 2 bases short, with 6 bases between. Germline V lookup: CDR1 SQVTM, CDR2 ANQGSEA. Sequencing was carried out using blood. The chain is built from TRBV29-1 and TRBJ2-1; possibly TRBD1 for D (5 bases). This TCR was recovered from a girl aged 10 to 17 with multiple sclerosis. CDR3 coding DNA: TGCAGCGTTGAAGCGACAGCCTACAATGAGCAGTTCTTC. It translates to CSVEATAYNEQFF.